The 29 T cell receptor beta chains reported below all come from one sample, sequenced in a study of control samples from healthy donors and cancer patients. Only in-frame clones appear in the TCRdb table, and some are missing; sequencing was by immunoSEQ multiplex PCR. The repertoire includes over 120,000 clones, about 90% of them detected once, and 3% to 4% sits in the top ten. Sequences were obtained from blood. Source of these receptors: a man aged 25-45 years in good health.

The gene calls are TRBV7-8 and TRBJ1-1; possibly TRBD1 for D (5 bases). The V end lost 1 base, the J end lost 1 base, and 7 bases lay between the germline ends. CDR1 SGHVS and CDR2 FQNEAQ come from the germline V gene. The CDR3 length is 14 residues. The CDR3 loop is CASSLVGQNTEAFF. DNA of the CDR3: TGTGCCAGCAGCTTAGTGGGGCAGAACACTGAAGCTTTCTTT.

The chain is built from TRBV6-1 and TRBJ2-7; the match to TRBD2 covers 9 bases. Germline V gene sequence: CDR1 MNHNS, CDR2 SASEGT. The CDR3 runs to 13 residues. V shed 1 base and J 5 bases; nucleotides not matched to a gene: 0. The CDR3 DNA reads as TGTGCCAGCAGTGAAGGGACTAGCGACGAGCAGTACTTC. Translating gives CASSEGTSDEQYF.

The V call is TRBV27, the J call TRBJ2-1; the match to TRBD2 covers 9 bases. CDR1 is MNHEY, CDR2 SMNVEV, per germline (reference sequence). Trimming at V came to 4 bases and at J to 2 bases, leaving 0 bases not matched to a gene. This CDR3 has 14 residues. This CDR3 is CASSSSGAYNEQFF. The CDR3, as DNA: TGTGCCAGCAGTTCTAGCGGGGCCTACAATGAGCAGTTCTTC.

The chain is built from TRBV27 and TRBJ1-2; D not resolved. The CDR3 is 12 residues long. Germline CDR1 and CDR2: MNHEY and SMNVEV (reference sequence). Trimming cost V 3 bases and J 7 bases, with 9 bases left between them. Here the CDR3 reads CASSFAGGGYTF. CDR3 nucleotides: TGTGCCAGCAGTTTTGCCGGAGGTGGCTACACCTTC.

The chain uses TRBV11-2 and TRBJ1-1; tentative D call: TRBD1 (6 bases). Germline V lookup: CDR1 SGHAT, CDR2 FQNNGV. The CDR3 has 15 residues. Trimming took off 0 bases at V and 1 base at J, with 9 bases between the two ends. The CDR3 nucleotides are TGTGCCAGCAGCTTAGATGGGGGGGCGAACACTGAAGCTTTCTTT. Its protein is CASSLDGGANTEAFF.

This clone was counted a single time. The chain joins TRBV6-5 to TRBJ2-1; weak D call: TRBD2 (5 bases). Germline values: CDR1 MNHEY, CDR2 SVGAGI. V was pared by 5 bases and J by 9 bases, with 14 bases between. The CDR3 spans 13 residues. For the CDR3, the DNA is TGTGCCAGCAGTCCCAGTTCCGGGGTTGAGCAGTTCTTC. This encodes CASSPSSGVEQFF.

This clone was picked up a small number of times. This chain uses TRBV7-8 with TRBJ2-7; 8 nucleotides align to TRBD1. Looked up from germline, CDR1 is SGHVS and CDR2 is FQNEAQ. The CDR3 has 14 amino acids. After removal of 2 bases from V and 4 bases from J, the junction contained 4 bases not matched to a gene. This CDR3 is CASSLQGARYEQYF. DNA for the CDR3: TGTGCCAGCAGCTTACAGGGGGCGAGGTACGAGCAGTACTTC.

The CDR3 bases are TGTGCCGGAAAGTTAATCTCTATCAATGAGCAGTTCTTC. This codes for CAGKLISINEQFF. The genes are TRBV2 and TRBJ2-1; D is unclear. Germline V gene lookup returns CDR1 SNHLY and CDR2 FYNNEI. This CDR3 contains 13 residues. Trimming removed 11 bases at V and 6 bases at J, with 17 bases between. Variable domain in full (rest from reference TRBV2 and TRBJ2-1): EPEVTQTPSHQVTQMGQEVILRCVPISNHLYFYWYRQILGQKVEFLVSFYNNEISEKSEIFDDQFSVERPDGSNFTLKIRSTKLEDSAMYFCAGKLISINEQFFGPGTRLTVL.

The chain is built from TRBV11-2 and TRBJ2-1; TRBD2 matches 8 bases. Germline lookup yields CDR1 SGHAT and CDR2 FQNNGV. V gave up 1 base and J gave up 10 bases; unmatched junction bases: 3. The CDR3 is made up of 13 amino acids. CDR3 amino acids: CASSLVTGGEQFF. As DNA, the CDR3 is TGTGCCAGCAGCTTAGTTACGGGGGGGGAGCAGTTCTTC.

The gene calls are TRBV4-2 and TRBJ1-2, with unresolved D. Between the trimmed V and J ends, which lost 0 bases and 0 bases, there was a span of 11 bases. The CDR3 totals 16 residues. Germline loops: CDR1 LGHNA, CDR2 YNFKEQ. CDR3 nucleotides: TGTGCCAGCAGCCAAGATCGAGGGTCTGCTAACTATGGCTACACCTTC. Translation: CASSQDRGSANYGYTF.

CDR3 sequence (DNA): TGTGCCAGCAGCTTATTGGGACACAGCTCCTACAATGAGCAGTTCTTC. This codes for CASSLLGHSSYNEQFF. The V gene is TRBV5-8, the J gene TRBJ2-1; a weak D match, TRBD1 (6 bases). The CDR3 runs 16 residues. V was pared by 2 bases and J by 0 bases, with 12 bases between. CDR1 is SGHTS and CDR2 is YDEGEE in the germline V gene.

V is TRBV28 and J is TRBJ2-2; 11 positions agree with TRBD1. Trimming took 7 bases from V and 3 from J; bases not matched to a gene: 4. The CDR3 sequence is 15 residues long. The germline V gene has CDR1 MDHEN and CDR2 SYDVKM. The CDR3 nucleotides read TGTGCCAGCACCCCGGACAGGGGGCACACCGGGGAGCTGTTTTTT. It specifies CASTPDRGHTGELFF.

This chain connects TRBV19 to TRBJ1-1; D gene unclear. The CDR3 runs 13 residues. The germline V gene has CDR1 LNHDA and CDR2 SQIVND (reference sequence). The V end was cut by 6 bases, the J end by 3 bases, with 11 bases between. The CDR3 DNA follows: TGTGCCAGTAGGTCAAGTGGATACACTGAAGCTTTCTTT. Protein sequence: CASRSSGYTEAFF. The full variable domain, rest sourced from reference TRBV19 and TRBJ1-1, is DGGITQSPKYLFRKEGQNVTLSCEQNLNHDAMYWYRQDPGQGLRLIYYSQIVNDFQKGDIAEGYSVSREKKESFPLTVTSAQKNPTAFYLCASRSSGYTEAFFGQGTRLTVV.

CDR3 protein: CASSLVGPYEQYF. CDR3 DNA sequence: TGTGCCAGCAGCTTAGTTGGTCCCTACGAGCAGTACTTC. The chain uses TRBV7-9 and TRBJ2-7, with no clear D. CDR1 and CDR2 (germline): SEHNR, FQNEAQ (reference sequence). V was cut by 1 base and J by 2 bases, with 6 bases left in between. This CDR3 contains 13 residues.

The CDR3 here is CASPRTTCTEAFF. The CDR3 nucleotides read TGTGCCAGCCCAAGAACCACCTGCACTGAAGCTTTCTTT. The V and J genes are TRBV27 and TRBJ1-1; D remains ambiguous. V lost 8 bases and J 4 bases, leaving 14 bases between the germline ends. The V gene's germline CDR1 is MNHEY and CDR2 SMNVEV (reference sequence). The CDR3 is 13 amino acids.

This clone was picked up a small number of times. The chain couples TRBV27 to TRBJ2-2; D may be TRBD1 (5 bases). Germline V gene data show CDR1 as MNHEY and CDR2 as SMNVEV (reference sequence). The CDR3 contains 16 residues. Trimming shortened V by 10 bases and J by 6 bases, and 24 bases separated the two germline ends. The CDR3 is CATQPTFWGRAGELFF. The DNA of the CDR3 is TGTGCCACCCAACCGACGTTCTGGGGCCGGGCCGGGGAGCTGTTTTTT.

This clone showed up just a few times. The chain carries TRBV7-8 and TRBJ1-6; D is possibly TRBD1 (6 bases). Trimming pared 5 bases from V and 4 bases from J, leaving 18 bases between. Germline CDR1 and CDR2: SGHVS and FQNEAQ. The CDR3 totals 17 residues. The CDR3, as DNA: TGTGCCAGCAGCATAACCGGGACACGATTTTATAATTCACCCCTCCACTTT. Translated, it gives CASSITGTRFYNSPLHF.

This clone was counted a single time. The chain joins TRBV7-8 to TRBJ1-6; D is perhaps TRBD1 (6 bases). V was cut by 5 bases and J by 2 bases, with 13 bases left in between. The CDR3 covers 16 residues. Germline CDR1 SGHVS, CDR2 FQNEAQ. CDR3 loop: CASSVYRVAYNSPLHF. The CDR3 DNA follows: TGTGCCAGCAGCGTCTACAGGGTTGCCTATAATTCACCCCTCCACTTT.

The rearrangement links TRBV30 to TRBJ1-2; D may be TRBD1 (6 bases). The V gene's germline CDR1 is GTSNPN and CDR2 SVGIG (reference sequence). Deletions cut 3 bases from V and 2 bases from J, with 10 bases between. The length of the CDR3 is 13 residues. The CDR3 coding sequence is TGTGCCTGGAGCCCGGGACACAACTATGGCTACACCTTC. Encoded protein: CAWSPGHNYGYTF.

The CDR3 nucleotides are TGCGCCAGCAGCCAGGGCCAGGGGAAGGCAACAGATACGCAGTATTTT. Translation: CASSQGQGKATDTQYF. The genes are TRBV4-1 and TRBJ2-3; tentatively, D is TRBD1 (6 bases). V was trimmed by 3 bases and J by 3 bases, leaving 16 bases between them. CDR3 size: 16 residues. Germline lookup yields CDR1 MGHRA and CDR2 YSYEKL.

The chain couples TRBV7-8 to TRBJ1-6; the match to TRBD1 covers 7 bases. This CDR3 comprises 15 residues. The trim removed 1 base at V and 9 bases at J, leaving 6 bases unmatched. Looked up from germline, CDR1 is SGHVS and CDR2 is FQNEAQ. The CDR3 nucleotides are TGTGCCAGCAGCTTAGTAGGGCAGGGGGGTTCACCCCTCCACTTT. It encodes CASSLVGQGGSPLHF.

The V and J genes are TRBV3-1 (or the pseudogene TRBV3-2) and TRBJ1-1; TRBD1 is a possible D gene (6 bases). The CDR3 has 14 residues. Trimming took off 0 bases at V and 1 base at J, with 6 bases between the two ends. Germline V CDR1 and CDR2: LGHDT, YNNKEL (reference sequence). The CDR3 bases are TGTGCCAGCAGCCAAGACAGGGGGAACACTGAAGCTTTCTTT. Translating gives CASSQDRGNTEAFF.

This rearrangement joins TRBV5-4 to TRBJ2-3; D is uncertain. The germline gives CDR1 SGHNT, CDR2 YYREEE (reference sequence). Trimming pared 0 bases from V and 4 bases from J, leaving 12 bases between. There are 15 residues in the CDR3. CDR3 in amino acids: CASSLVLGASDTQYF. DNA for the CDR3: TGTGCCAGCAGCTTGGTATTAGGAGCTTCAGATACGCAGTATTTT. Drawing the rest from reference TRBV5-4 and TRBJ2-3, the complete variable domain is ETGVTQSPTHLIKTRGQQVTLRCSSQSGHNTVSWYQQALGQGPQFIFQYYREEENGRGNFPPRFSGLQFPNYSSELNVNALELDDSALYLCASSLVLGASDTQYFGPGTRLTVL.

This clone was detected a few times. This sequence joins TRBV28 and TRBJ2-7; D uncertain. V lost 2 bases and J 2 bases, leaving 7 bases between the germline ends. The CDR3 runs to 13 residues. Germline CDR1 reads MDHEN; CDR2 reads SYDVKM. CDR3 in DNA: TGTGCCAGCAGTTTAGTCGAGACCTACGAGCAGTACTTC. Amino acid sequence: CASSLVETYEQYF.

The gene calls are TRBV7-3 and TRBJ1-3, with TRBD1 matching 10 bases. V shed 4 bases, J shed 4 bases, and the junction held 4 bases outside the gene matches. CDR3 length equals 15 residues. Germline values: CDR1 SGHTA, CDR2 FQGTGA. CDR3 sequence: CASSSGTGVGNTIYF. The DNA of the CDR3 is TGTGCCAGCAGCTCCGGGACAGGGGTCGGAAACACCATATATTTT. The whole variable domain, remainder taken from reference TRBV7-3 and TRBJ1-3, is GAGVSQTPSNKVTEKGKYVELRCDPISGHTALYWYRQSLGQGPEFLIYFQGTGAADDSGLPNDRFFAVRPEGSVSTLKIQRTERGDSAVYLCASSSGTGVGNTIYFGEGSWLTVV.

The rearrangement joins TRBV29-1 to TRBJ1-2, with 7 bases lining up with TRBD1. The V gene's germline CDR1 is SQVTM and CDR2 ANQGSEA. The length of the CDR3 is 14 residues. Trimming at V came to 3 bases and at J to 1 base, leaving 5 bases not matched to a gene. The CDR3: CSVEGTALNYGYTF. In DNA, the CDR3 is TGCAGCGTTGAGGGGACAGCCCTTAACTATGGCTACACCTTC.

The chain combines TRBV5-6 with TRBJ1-3; D gene uncertain. The germline V and J ends were trimmed by 1 base and 0 bases, with 5 bases remaining between them. The CDR3 totals 14 residues. Germline CDR1 SGHDT, CDR2 YYEEEE. In nucleotides, the CDR3 is TGTGCCAGCAGCTTGAGGTTCTCTGGAAACACCATATATTTT. This gives the protein CASSLRFSGNTIYF.

J is TRBJ2-2 and V is TRBV3-1 (or the pseudogene TRBV3-2); D not certain. The CDR3 length is 15 residues. CDR1 is LGHDT and CDR2 is YNNKEL in the germline V gene (reference sequence). The ends were cut back, 2 bases at V and 1 base at J, with 8 bases in the middle. CDR3 loop: CASSQPLGNTGELFF. CDR3 sequence (DNA): TGTGCCAGCAGCCAACCTCTTGGGAACACCGGGGAGCTGTTTTTT.

CDR3 coding DNA: TGTGCCAGCCGGGCGAGGCTAGGCTCGAACACCGGGGAGCTGTTTTTT. Its translation: CASRARLGSNTGELFF. The rearrangement links TRBV3-1 (or the pseudogene TRBV3-2) to TRBJ2-2; D is unclear. Trimming pared 8 bases from V and 0 bases from J, leaving 16 bases between. The CDR3 loop spans 16 amino acids. The germline V gene has CDR1 LGHDT and CDR2 YNNKEL (reference sequence).